The T cell receptor (beta chain) under discussion was sequenced for a study of blood T cell repertoires in COVID-19 (dated by TCRdb to the early 2020s). Concerning the study at large: Samples from collaborators originated in the United States, Italy and Spain and spanned both the acute and convalescent phases of COVID-19. The material from the prospective study consisted of cDNA or gDNA derived from T cells, B-cell-depleted T cells, or PBMCs. Where available, HLA class I and class II types were taken from metadata supplied by the sample provider and were not determined by assay-based typing. Subjects who had been exposed to COVID-19, were actively infected with it, or had recovered from it provided the deeply sampled blood TCRbeta repertoires that made up the dataset. A freely available public database, intended as a resource for researchers studying the immune response to SARS-CoV-2, is where the repertoires were released. A de-identified subject ID, COVID-19 status, age in years and sex were almost always included in the sample metadata. Samples were obtained from the ongoing ImmuneRACE study (first 160 participants) and from about 1,300 subjects provided by 6 global collaborators.

The CDR3 has 16 amino acids, counting the end cysteine and phenylalanine. Only CDR3 DNA is held: 48 bases, read in frame from base 1. CDR1 MRHNA and CDR2 SNTAGT are derived from the germline V gene. V trim: 0 bases; J trim: 5 bases; unmatched bases: 7. Participants in the prospective study were aged about 18 to 95 years, lived in about two dozen United States geographic areas, and enrolled through a virtual design. Cohort assignment in the prospective study relied on participant-reported clinical history from a screening survey and a study questionnaire. ImmuneRACE Cohort 3 recovered participants were defined by two consecutive negative NP/OP PCR tests, healthcare professional clearance, or symptom resolution. Mobile phlebotomists in the prospective study collected whole blood, serum and a nasopharyngeal or oropharyngeal swab from every participant. Additional blood draws and questionnaires over an approximately two-month period could optionally be provided by prospective study participants. Before DNA extraction, blood samples from the prospective study were shipped at room temperature or frozen.

TCRbeta CDR3 regions were amplified from genomic DNA using the immunoSEQ Assay, a bias-controlled multiplex PCR. In the original analysis: Nucleated cell counts per sample were estimated from amplification of reference gene primers within the assay. Sequence reads were collapsed and filtered to measure the absolute abundance of every unique TCRbeta CDR3 rearrangement. For each sample, productive Simpson clonality was calculated as the square root of Simpson's diversity index over productive rearrangements. As stored in TCRdb, this immuneACCESS dataset retains in-frame rearrangements with V and J assigned. A fraction of the clones does not appear; measured against another copy, unresolved V genes explain less than half of the discrepancy, and the remainder lacks a known reason. The DNA gave D and trimming, while V, J and clone size come from that table. The sample has 150,000 to 250,000 clones on record, around 82% of them singletons. In total, the top ten clones hold less than 8.5% of the sample.

Here is what the overall study found, with its caveats: The amount of clinical and demographic metadata varied by source and participant and was provided uncurated.

As concerns this clone: Its target antigen remains unknown. It has no much larger one-base neighbor in the sample; base qualities were not kept.

This sequence uses TRBV6-4 and TRBJ2-3, with 8 bases matching TRBD2. Sequenced sample: PBMCs or T cells enriched from blood (not recorded which). The origin of this receptor is a man aged 35 to 55 who had recovered from COVID-19. The CDR3 protein is CASSDSTGGSVDTQYF. At the DNA level, the sequence is TGTGCCAGCAGTGACTCGACGGGGGGGTCCGTAGATACGCAGTATTTT.